This is a list of T cell receptor beta chains from one sample in a study of blood T cell repertoires in COVID-19. The repertoire was sequenced with immunoSEQ multiplex PCR; TCRdb's copy has only in-frame clones and lacks some. In the table there are 400,000 to 550,000 clones, nearly 90% of which are singletons. Sequences were obtained from PBMCs or T cells enriched from blood (not recorded which). These TCRs come from a woman between 18 and 29 years old with acute COVID-19. The CDR3 runs from the conserved cysteine through the conserved F or W. The D gene is left open where the match is weak. A clone size is listed for some rows: how often the clone was seen (once, few, many), or a class if it is expanded.

abundance	v_gene	j_gene	d_gene	CDR3aa	CDR3nt
NA	TRBV9	TRBJ1-1	TRBD1	CASSDPGTANTEAFF	TGTGCCAGCAGCGACCCCGGGACAGCGAACACTGAAGCTTTCTTT
NA	TRBV19	TRBJ1-6	NA	CASNRQLNSPLHF	TGTGCCAGTAATAGACAGTTGAATTCACCCCTCCACTTT
NA	TRBV6-1	TRBJ1-1	TRBD1	CAGGTGEGTEAFF	TGTGCCGGGGGGACAGGGGAAGGAACTGAAGCTTTCTTT
NA	TRBV3-1/TRBV3-2	TRBJ2-7	TRBD1	CASSQEGQLYEQYF	TGTGCCAGCAGCCAAGAGGGACAGCTTTACGAGCAGTACTTC
NA	TRBV19	TRBJ2-1	TRBD2	CASSMGGTSGLNEQFF	TGTGCCAGTAGTATGGGGGGGACTAGCGGTCTGAATGAGCAGTTCTTC
NA	TRBV18	TRBJ2-7	NA	CASSPETYPVYEQYF	TGTGCCAGCTCACCGGAGACTTACCCGGTCTACGAGCAGTACTTC
once	TRBV24-1	TRBJ2-1	TRBD2	CATSDPIATSGRFNEQFF	TGTGCCACCAGTGACCCCATAGCCACTAGCGGGAGGTTTAATGAGCAGTTCTTC
NA	TRBV18	TRBJ1-1	NA	CASSPQGDAMNTEAFF	TGTGCCAGCTCACCACAGGGGGACGCTATGAACACTGAAGCTTTCTTT
few	TRBV11-1	TRBJ1-3	NA	CATPGRRFGTIYF	TGTGCCACCCCTGGGAGACGATTCGGCACCATATATTTT
once	TRBV4-2	TRBJ2-3	NA	CASSQSSATDTQYF	TGTGCCAGCAGCCAGAGTTCCGCCACAGATACGCAGTATTTT
NA	TRBV6-5	TRBJ1-6	NA	CASSYDFWQGSSPLHF	TGTGCCAGCAGTTACGATTTTTGGCAGGGTTCTTCACCCCTCCACTTT
NA	TRBV5-1	TRBJ2-1	TRBD1	CASSTGTGYNEQFF	TGCGCCAGCAGCACTGGGACAGGATACAATGAGCAGTTCTTC
NA	TRBV15	TRBJ1-4	NA	CATSRDHNEKLFF	TGTGCCACCAGCAGAGATCATAATGAAAAACTGTTTTTT
NA	TRBV27	TRBJ1-3	TRBD1	CASRLSQGRGNTIYF	TGTGCCAGCAGACTCTCACAGGGGAGAGGAAACACCATATATTTT
NA	TRBV5-8	TRBJ2-7	NA	CASSLSPSSYEQYF	TGTGCCAGCAGCTTATCTCCTAGCTCCTACGAGCAGTACTTC
NA	TRBV12-3/TRBV12-4	TRBJ1-2	NA	CASSGQHYGYTF	TGTGCCAGCAGTGGACAGCACTATGGCTACACCTTC
NA	TRBV9	TRBJ2-3	NA	CASSVFSRAGADTQYF	TGTGCCAGCAGCGTATTCTCACGAGCAGGTGCAGATACGCAGTATTTT
NA	TRBV3-1/TRBV3-2	TRBJ2-5	NA	CASSQGTTQETQYF	TGTGCCAGCAGCCAAGGGACAACCCAAGAGACCCAGTACTTC
NA	TRBV19	TRBJ2-1	NA	CASNSETDNEQFF	TGTGCCAGTAATAGCGAGACGGACAATGAGCAGTTCTTC
NA	TRBV7-6	TRBJ2-7	TRBD2	CASSSRLAYGEQYF	TGTGCCAGCAGCTCTAGACTAGCCTACGGGGAGCAGTACTTC
NA	TRBV6-1	TRBJ2-2	TRBD1	CASSEKLGQTNTGELFF	TGTGCCAGCAGTGAAAAGCTGGGACAGACGAACACCGGGGAGCTGTTTTTT
few	TRBV28	TRBJ1-6	NA	CASGLVNSPLHF	TGTGCCAGCGGACTGGTTAATTCACCCCTCCACTTT
NA	TRBV18	TRBJ2-2	TRBD1	CASSPDYGTGGTGELFF	TGTGCCAGCTCACCGGACTACGGGACAGGGGGCACCGGGGAGCTGTTTTTT
NA	TRBV19	TRBJ1-5	TRBD1	CASRETGEGQPQHF	TGTGCCAGTAGAGAGACAGGGGAAGGTCAGCCCCAGCATTTT
few	TRBV10-3	TRBJ1-1	NA	CAGRGGENTEAFF	TGTGCCGGCCGCGGGGGAGAGAACACTGAAGCTTTCTTT
NA	TRBV9	TRBJ2-5	NA	CASSVGVARNQETQYF	TGTGCCAGCAGCGTAGGAGTTGCGAGAAACCAAGAGACCCAGTACTTC
NA	TRBV4-2	TRBJ2-2	TRBD2	CASSQELGLVITGELFF	TGTGCCAGCAGCCAAGAGTTGGGACTAGTGATAACCGGGGAGCTGTTTTTT
once	TRBV7-2	TRBJ2-7	TRBD2	CASSEMVLAGPYEQYF	TGTGCCAGCAGCGAAATGGTCCTAGCGGGTCCCTACGAGCAGTACTTC
once	TRBV5-5	TRBJ2-7	NA	CASSTRLIYEQYF	TGTGCCAGCAGTACCCGACTTATCTACGAGCAGTACTTC
NA	TRBV7-9	TRBJ1-1	TRBD1	CASSPGQGAFEAFF	TGTGCCAGCAGCCCCGGACAGGGGGCTTTTGAAGCTTTCTTT
NA	TRBV3-1/TRBV3-2	TRBJ2-6	NA	CASSQYTRTGSSGANVLTF	TGTGCCAGCAGCCAATATACCCGAACAGGGTCCTCTGGGGCCAACGTCCTGACTTTC
NA	TRBV10-2	TRBJ2-2	NA	CASSARGTTGELFF	TGCGCCAGCAGTGCACGGGGGACGACCGGGGAGCTGTTTTTT
NA	TRBV27	TRBJ2-5	TRBD2	CASSPRGQRGQETQYF	TGTGCCAGCAGTCCCAGAGGGCAGCGGGGCCAAGAGACCCAGTACTTC
NA	TRBV9	TRBJ1-1	NA	CASSVLGGTEAFF	TGTGCCAGCAGCGTATTGGGGGGTACTGAAGCTTTCTTT
NA	TRBV4-1	TRBJ1-2	NA	CASSQALDYGYTF	TGCGCCAGCAGCCAAGCGTTAGACTATGGCTACACCTTC
NA	TRBV12-3/TRBV12-4	TRBJ2-1	NA	CASSGQTYNEQFF	TGTGCCAGCAGCGGACAGACCTACAATGAGCAGTTCTTC
NA	TRBV7-9	TRBJ1-1	NA	CASSLVAGDTEAFF	TGTGCCAGCAGCTTAGTGGCAGGGGACACTGAAGCTTTCTTT
NA	TRBV28	TRBJ1-4	NA	CASSSSPMEKLFF	TGTGCCAGCAGCTCTAGTCCCATGGAAAAACTGTTTTTT
NA	TRBV23-1	TRBJ1-3	TRBD1	CAALTRGPGQGFQDLNTIYF	TGCGCCGCACTCACAAGAGGACCGGGACAGGGATTTCAAGACTTGAACACCATATATTTT
once	TRBV12-5	TRBJ1-3	NA	CASGLDASGNTIYF	TGTGCTAGTGGTTTGGATGCGTCTGGAAACACCATATATTTT
NA	TRBV5-1	TRBJ2-7	NA	CASSLQTGGTNEQYF	TGCGCCAGCAGCCTCCAGACAGGAGGTACCAACGAGCAGTACTTC
few	TRBV3-1/TRBV3-2	TRBJ1-1	NA	CASSPPGTTWPGEAFF	TGTGCCAGCAGCCCCCCCGGGACAACATGGCCAGGTGAAGCTTTCTTT
NA	TRBV4-1	TRBJ1-6	NA	CASSQEEDGGGRANNSPLHF	TGCGCCAGCAGCCAAGAGGAGGACGGCGGAGGGCGTGCGAATAATTCACCCCTCCACTTT
once	TRBV7-2	TRBJ1-1	NA	CASGGQSTEAFF	TGTGCCAGCGGCGGACAGTCCACTGAAGCTTTCTTT
once	TRBV18	TRBJ1-2	NA	CASSPPSGSGYTF	TGTGCCAGCTCACCACCTTCAGGGTCGGGCTACACCTTC
NA	TRBV7-9	TRBJ2-3	NA	CASSYPGTDTQYF	TGTGCCAGCAGCTATCCAGGGACAGATACGCAGTATTTT
NA	TRBV29-1	TRBJ2-7	TRBD1	CSVRDRGRYEQYF	TGCAGCGTCAGGGACAGGGGGCGGTACGAGCAGTACTTC
NA	TRBV5-1	TRBJ2-7	TRBD2	CASSEPGGVNEQYF	TGCGCCAGCAGCGAACCCGGGGGGGTTAACGAGCAGTACTTC
NA	TRBV5-1	TRBJ1-3	TRBD1	CASSWGQGGNTIYF	TGCGCCAGCAGCTGGGGACAGGGTGGAAACACCATATATTTT
NA	TRBV6-2/TRBV6-3	TRBJ2-6	TRBD1	CASSSNRGYGANVLTF	TGTGCCAGCAGTTCCAACAGGGGCTATGGGGCCAACGTCCTGACTTTC